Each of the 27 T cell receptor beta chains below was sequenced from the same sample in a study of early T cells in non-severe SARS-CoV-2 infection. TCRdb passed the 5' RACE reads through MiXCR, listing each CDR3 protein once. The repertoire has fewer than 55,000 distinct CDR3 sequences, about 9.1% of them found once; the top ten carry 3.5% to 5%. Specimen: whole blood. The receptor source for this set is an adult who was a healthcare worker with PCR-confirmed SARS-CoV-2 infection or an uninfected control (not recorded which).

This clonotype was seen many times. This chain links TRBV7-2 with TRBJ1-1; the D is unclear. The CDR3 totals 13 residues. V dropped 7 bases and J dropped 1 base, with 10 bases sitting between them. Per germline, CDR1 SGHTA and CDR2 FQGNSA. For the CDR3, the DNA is TGTGCCAGCACCCCCAGAAGGAACACTGAAGCTTTCTTT. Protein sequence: CASTPRRNTEAFF.

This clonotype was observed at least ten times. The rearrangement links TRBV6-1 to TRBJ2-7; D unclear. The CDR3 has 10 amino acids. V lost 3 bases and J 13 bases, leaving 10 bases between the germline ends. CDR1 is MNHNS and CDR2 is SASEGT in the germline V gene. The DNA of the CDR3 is TGTGCCAGCAGTGATGTCGGAACTTACTTC. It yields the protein CASSDVGTYF.

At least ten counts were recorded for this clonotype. CDR3 amino acids: CSARVFGTNSYEQYF. CDR3 nucleotides: TGCAGTGCTAGAGTTTTTGGCACCAACTCCTACGAGCAGTACTTC. V is TRBV20-1 and J is TRBJ2-7; D is ambiguous. The CDR3 extends over 15 amino acids. The V end lost 1 base, the J end lost 0 bases, and 13 bases lay between the germline ends. From germline, CDR1 is DFQATT and CDR2 SNEGSKA (reference sequence).

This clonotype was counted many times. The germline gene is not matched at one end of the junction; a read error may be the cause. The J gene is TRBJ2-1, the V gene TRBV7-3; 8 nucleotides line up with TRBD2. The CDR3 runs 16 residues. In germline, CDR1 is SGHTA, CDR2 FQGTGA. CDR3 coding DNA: TGTGCCACCAGCTCTCTAGGTAGCGGGGTCGACAATGAGCAGTTCTTC. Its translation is CATSSLGSGVDNEQFF.

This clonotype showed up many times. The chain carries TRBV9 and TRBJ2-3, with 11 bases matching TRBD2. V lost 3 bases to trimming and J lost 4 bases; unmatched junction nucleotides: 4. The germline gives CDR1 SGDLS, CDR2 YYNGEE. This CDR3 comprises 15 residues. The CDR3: CASSGLAGGPDTQYF. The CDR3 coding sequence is TGTGCCAGCAGCGGATTAGCGGGGGGGCCAGATACGCAGTATTTT.

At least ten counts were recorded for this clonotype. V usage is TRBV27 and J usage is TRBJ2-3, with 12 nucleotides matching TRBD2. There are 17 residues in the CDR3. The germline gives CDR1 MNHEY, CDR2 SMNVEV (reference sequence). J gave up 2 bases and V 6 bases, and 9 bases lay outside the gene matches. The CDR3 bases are TGTGCCAGCAGAAAAAGGGGACTAGCGGGCTTCACAGATACGCAGTATTTT. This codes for CASRKRGLAGFTDTQYF.

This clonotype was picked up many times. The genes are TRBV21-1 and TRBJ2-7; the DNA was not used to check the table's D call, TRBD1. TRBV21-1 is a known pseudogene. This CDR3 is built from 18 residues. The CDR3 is CASSASGTGQTLYYEQYF. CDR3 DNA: TGTGCCAGCAGCGCCTCCGGGACAGGCCAGACCTTGTACTACGAGCAGTACTTC.

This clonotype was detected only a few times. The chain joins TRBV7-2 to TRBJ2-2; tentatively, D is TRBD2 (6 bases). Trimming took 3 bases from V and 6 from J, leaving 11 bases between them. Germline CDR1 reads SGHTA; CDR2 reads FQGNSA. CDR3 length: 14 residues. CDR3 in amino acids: CASSFVGSAGELFF. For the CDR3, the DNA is TGTGCCAGCAGCTTCGTCGGGAGCGCCGGGGAGCTGTTTTTT. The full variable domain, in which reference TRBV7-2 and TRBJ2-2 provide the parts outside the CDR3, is GAGVSQSPSNKVTEKGKDVELRCDPISGHTALYWYRQSLGQGLEFLIYFQGNSAPDKSGLPSDRFSAERTGGSVSTLTIQRTQQEDSAVYLCASSFVGSAGELFFGEGSRLTVL.

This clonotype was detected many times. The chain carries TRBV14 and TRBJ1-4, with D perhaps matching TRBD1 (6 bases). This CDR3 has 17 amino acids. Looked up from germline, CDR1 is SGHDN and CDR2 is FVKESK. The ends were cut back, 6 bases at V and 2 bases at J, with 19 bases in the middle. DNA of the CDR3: TGTGCCAGCAGACAACGACAGGCCCCGCGGACTAATGAAAAACTGTTTTTT. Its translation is CASRQRQAPRTNEKLFF. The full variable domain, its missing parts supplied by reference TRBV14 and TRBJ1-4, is EAGVTQFPSHSVIEKGQTVTLRCDPISGHDNLYWYRRVMGKEIKFLLHFVKESKQDESGMPNNRFLAERTGGTYSTLKVQPAELEDSGVYFCASRQRQAPRTNEKLFFGSGTQLSVL.

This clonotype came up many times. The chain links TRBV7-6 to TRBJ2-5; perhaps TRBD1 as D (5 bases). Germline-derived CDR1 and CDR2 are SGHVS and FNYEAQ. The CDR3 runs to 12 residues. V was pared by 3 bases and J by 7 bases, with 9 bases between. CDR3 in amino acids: CASSLLRGTQYF. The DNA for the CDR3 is TGTGCCAGCAGCTTGCTAAGGGGGACCCAGTACTTC. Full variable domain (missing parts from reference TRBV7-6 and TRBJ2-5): GAGVSQSPRYKVTKRGQDVALRCDPISGHVSLYWYRQALGQGPEFLTYFNYEAQQDKSGLPNDRFSAERPEGSISTLTIQRTEQRDSAMYRCASSLLRGTQYFGPGTRLLVL.

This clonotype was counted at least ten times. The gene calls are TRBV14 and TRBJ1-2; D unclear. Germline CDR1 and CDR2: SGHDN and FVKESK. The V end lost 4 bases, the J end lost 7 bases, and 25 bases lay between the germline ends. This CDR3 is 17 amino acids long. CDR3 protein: CASSPSGLRRLEGGYTF. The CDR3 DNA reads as TGTGCCAGCAGCCCAAGCGGGCTACGTCGACTTGAGGGTGGCTACACCTTC. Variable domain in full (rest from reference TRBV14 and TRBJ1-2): EAGVTQFPSHSVIEKGQTVTLRCDPISGHDNLYWYRRVMGKEIKFLLHFVKESKQDESGMPNNRFLAERTGGTYSTLKVQPAELEDSGVYFCASSPSGLRRLEGGYTFGSGTRLTVV.

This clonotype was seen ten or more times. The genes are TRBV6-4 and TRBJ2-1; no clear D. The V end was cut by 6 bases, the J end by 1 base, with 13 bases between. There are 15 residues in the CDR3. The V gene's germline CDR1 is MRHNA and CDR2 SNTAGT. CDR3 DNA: TGTGCCAGCAGCGAAGGCCCCGCTTCCTACAATGAGCAGTTCTTC. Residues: CASSEGPASYNEQFF.

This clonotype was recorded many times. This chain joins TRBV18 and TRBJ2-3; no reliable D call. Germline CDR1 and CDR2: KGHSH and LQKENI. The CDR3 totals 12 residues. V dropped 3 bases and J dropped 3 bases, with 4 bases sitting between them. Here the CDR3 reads CASSPETDTQYF. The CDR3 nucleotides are TGTGCCAGCTCACCTGAAACAGATACGCAGTATTTT.

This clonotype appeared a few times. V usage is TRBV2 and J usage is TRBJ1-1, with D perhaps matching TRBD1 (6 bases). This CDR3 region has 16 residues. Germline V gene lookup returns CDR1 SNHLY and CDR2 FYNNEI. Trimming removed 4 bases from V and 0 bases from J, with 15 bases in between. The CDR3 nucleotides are TGTGCCAGCAGTGCCTACAGGGATCTCGTGAACACTGAAGCTTTCTTT. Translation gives CASSAYRDLVNTEAFF.

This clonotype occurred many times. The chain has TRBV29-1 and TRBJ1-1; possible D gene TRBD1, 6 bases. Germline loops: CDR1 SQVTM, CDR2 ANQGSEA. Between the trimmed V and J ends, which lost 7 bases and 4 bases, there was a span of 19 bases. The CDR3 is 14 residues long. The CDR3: CSATLWGGTTEAFF. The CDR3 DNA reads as TGCAGCGCCACCCTTTGGGGGGGCACCACTGAAGCTTTCTTT.

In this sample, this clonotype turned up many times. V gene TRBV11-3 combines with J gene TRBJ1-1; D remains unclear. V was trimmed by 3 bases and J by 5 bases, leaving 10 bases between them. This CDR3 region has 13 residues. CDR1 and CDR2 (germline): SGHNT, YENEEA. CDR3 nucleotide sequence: TGTGCCAGCAGCTTTGGGCTAGGGACTGAAGCTTTCTTT. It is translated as CASSFGLGTEAFF.

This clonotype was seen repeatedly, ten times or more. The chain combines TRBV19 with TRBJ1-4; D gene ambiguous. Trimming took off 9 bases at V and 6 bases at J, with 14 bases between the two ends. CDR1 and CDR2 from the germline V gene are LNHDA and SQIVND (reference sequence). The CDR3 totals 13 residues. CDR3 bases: TGTGCCAGCAGCGGTGTGCCGGATGAAAAACTGTTTTTT. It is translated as CASSGVPDEKLFF.

CDR3 residues: CASSTLQGPEGYTF. DNA of the CDR3: TGTGCCAGCAGCACCTTACAGGGCCCCGAGGGCTACACCTTC. The rearrangement joins TRBV12-3 or TRBV12-4 to TRBJ1-2; weak D call: TRBD1 (6 bases). This CDR3 spans 14 amino acids. The V end lost 6 bases, the J end lost 8 bases, and 19 bases lay between the germline ends.

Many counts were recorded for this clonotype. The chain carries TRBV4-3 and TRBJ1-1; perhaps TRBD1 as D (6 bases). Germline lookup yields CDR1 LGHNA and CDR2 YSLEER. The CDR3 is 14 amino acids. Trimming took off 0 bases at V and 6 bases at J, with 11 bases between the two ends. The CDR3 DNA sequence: TGCGCCAGCAGCCAAGATAGGGGGTCCTCTGAAGCTTTCTTT. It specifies CASSQDRGSSEAFF.

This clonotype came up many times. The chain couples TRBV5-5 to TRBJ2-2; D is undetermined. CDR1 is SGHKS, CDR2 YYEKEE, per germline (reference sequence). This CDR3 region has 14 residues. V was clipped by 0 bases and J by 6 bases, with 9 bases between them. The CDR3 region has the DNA TGTGCCAGCAGCTTGGTCGGCCGTTCCGGGGAGCTGTTTTTT. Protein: CASSLVGRSGELFF.

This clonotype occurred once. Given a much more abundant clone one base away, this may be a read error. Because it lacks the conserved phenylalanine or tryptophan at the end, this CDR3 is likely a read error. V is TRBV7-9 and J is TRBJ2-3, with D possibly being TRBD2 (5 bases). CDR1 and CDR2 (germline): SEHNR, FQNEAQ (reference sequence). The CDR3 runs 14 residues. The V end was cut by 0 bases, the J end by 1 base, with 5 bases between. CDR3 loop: CASSLARGTDTQYS. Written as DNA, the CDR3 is TGTGCCAGCAGCTTAGCGAGGGGCACAGATACGCAGTATTCT.

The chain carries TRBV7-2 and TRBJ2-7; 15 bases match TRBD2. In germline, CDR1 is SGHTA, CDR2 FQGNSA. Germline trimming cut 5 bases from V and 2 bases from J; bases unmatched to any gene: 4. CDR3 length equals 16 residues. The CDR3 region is CASSPWTSGRAYEQYF. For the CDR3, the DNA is TGTGCCAGCAGCCCCTGGACTAGCGGGAGGGCCTACGAGCAGTACTTC.

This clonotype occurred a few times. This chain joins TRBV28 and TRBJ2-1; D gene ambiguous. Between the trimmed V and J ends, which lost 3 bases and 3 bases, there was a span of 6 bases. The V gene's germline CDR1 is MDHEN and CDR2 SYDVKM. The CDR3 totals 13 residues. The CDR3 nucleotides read TGTGCCAGCAGTTTGGAAAACTACAATGAGCAGTTCTTC. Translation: CASSLENYNEQFF.

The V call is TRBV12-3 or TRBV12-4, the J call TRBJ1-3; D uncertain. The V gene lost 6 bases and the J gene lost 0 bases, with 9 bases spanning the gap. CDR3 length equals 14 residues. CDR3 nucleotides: TGTGCCAGCAGACCGGGGAACTCTGGAAACACCATATATTTT. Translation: CASRPGNSGNTIYF.

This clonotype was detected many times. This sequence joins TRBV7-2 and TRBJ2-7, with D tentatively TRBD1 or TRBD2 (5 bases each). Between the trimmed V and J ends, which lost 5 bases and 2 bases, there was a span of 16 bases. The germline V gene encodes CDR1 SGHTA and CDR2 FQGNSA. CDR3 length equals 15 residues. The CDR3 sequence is CASSAPGRQTYEQYF. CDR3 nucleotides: TGTGCCAGCAGCGCGCCGGGGAGACAGACCTACGAGCAGTACTTC.

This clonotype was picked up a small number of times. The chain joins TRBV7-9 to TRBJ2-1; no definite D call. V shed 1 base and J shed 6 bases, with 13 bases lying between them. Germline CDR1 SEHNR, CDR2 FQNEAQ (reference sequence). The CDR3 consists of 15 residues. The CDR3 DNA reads TGTGCCAGCAGCTTAGACCCCCACTCGGGCAATGAGCAGTTCTTC. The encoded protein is CASSLDPHSGNEQFF.

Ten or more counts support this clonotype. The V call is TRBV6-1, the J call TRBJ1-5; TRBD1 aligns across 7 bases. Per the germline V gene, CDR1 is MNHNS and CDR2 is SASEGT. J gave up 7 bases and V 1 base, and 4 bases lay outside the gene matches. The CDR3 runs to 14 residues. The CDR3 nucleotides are TGTGCCAGCAGTGAAGGCAGGGGGAGGCAGCCCCAGCATTTT. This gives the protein CASSEGRGRQPQHF.